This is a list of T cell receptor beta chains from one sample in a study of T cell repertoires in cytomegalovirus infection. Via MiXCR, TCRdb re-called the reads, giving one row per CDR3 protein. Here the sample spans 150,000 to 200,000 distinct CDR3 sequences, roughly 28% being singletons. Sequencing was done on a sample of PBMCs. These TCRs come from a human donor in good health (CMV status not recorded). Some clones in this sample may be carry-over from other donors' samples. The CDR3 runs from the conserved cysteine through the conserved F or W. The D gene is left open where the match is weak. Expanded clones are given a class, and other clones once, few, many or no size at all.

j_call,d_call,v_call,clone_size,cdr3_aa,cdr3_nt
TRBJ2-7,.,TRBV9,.,CASTPTPGSGEQYF,TGTGCCAGCACCCCAACCCCGGGGAGTGGCGAGCAGTACTTC
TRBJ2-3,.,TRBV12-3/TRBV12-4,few,CASSVNTDTQYF,TGTGCCAGCAGTGTAAACACAGATACGCAGTATTTT
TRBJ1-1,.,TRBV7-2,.,CASTLGRVETEAFF,TGTGCCAGCACCTTGGGCAGGGTAGAGACTGAAGCTTTCTTT
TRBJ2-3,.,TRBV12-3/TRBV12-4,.,CASSFGTWLKGTDTQYF,TGTGCCAGCAGTTTCGGCACCTGGTTAAAGGGCACAGATACGCAGTATTTT
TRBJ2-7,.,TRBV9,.,CASSPHPQNYEQYF,TGTGCCAGCAGCCCACACCCCCAGAATTACGAGCAGTACTTC
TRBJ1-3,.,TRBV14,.,CASSQVRPSSGNTIYF,TGTGCCAGCAGCCAAGTTAGACCCTCATCTGGAAACACCATATATTTT
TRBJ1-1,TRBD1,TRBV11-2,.,CASSLDNRGWTEAFF,TGTGCCAGCAGCTTAGATAACAGGGGATGGACTGAAGCTTTCTTT
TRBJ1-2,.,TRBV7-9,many,CASSLTGDGYTF,TGTGCCAGCAGCTTGACGGGGGATGGCTACACCTTC
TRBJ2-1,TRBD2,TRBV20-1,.,CSARGTSGGINEQFF,TGCAGTGCTAGAGGAACTAGCGGGGGTATCAATGAGCAGTTCTTC
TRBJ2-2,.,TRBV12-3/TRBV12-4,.,CASSGSGLREGELFF,TGTGCCAGCAGTGGCTCTGGACTCAGGGAAGGGGAGCTGTTTTTT
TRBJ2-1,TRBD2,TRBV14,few,CASSQDLAGGRIEQFF,TGTGCCAGCAGCCAAGATCTAGCGGGGGGGCGGATTGAGCAGTTCTTC
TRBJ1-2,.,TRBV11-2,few,CASSLGQTTYGYTF,TGTGCCAGCAGCTTAGGCCAGACAACCTATGGCTACACCTTC
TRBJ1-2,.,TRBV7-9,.,CASSLEAGAGYGYTF,TGTGCCAGCAGCTTAGAAGCCGGAGCCGGCTATGGCTACACCTTC
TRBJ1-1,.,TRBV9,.,CASSVQGGGIAEAFF,TGTGCCAGCAGCGTACAGGGCGGCGGGATAGCTGAAGCTTTCTTT
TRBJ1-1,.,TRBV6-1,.,CASSEAPDQGNTEAFF,TGTGCCAGCAGTGAAGCGCCTGATCAGGGTAACACTGAAGCTTTCTTT
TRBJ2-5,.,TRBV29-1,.,CSVASVETQYF,TGCAGCGTTGCTAGCGTGGAGACCCAGTACTTC
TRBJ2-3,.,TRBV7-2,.,CASSKSRADTQYF,TGTGCCAGCAGCAAATCAAGAGCCGATACGCAGTATTTT
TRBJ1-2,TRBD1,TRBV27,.,CASSFQAGGNYGYTF,TGTGCCAGCAGTTTTCAGGCAGGGGGTAACTATGGCTACACCTTC
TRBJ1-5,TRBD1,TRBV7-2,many,CASSWTGFSNQPQHF,TGTGCCAGCAGCTGGACAGGTTTTAGCAATCAGCCCCAGCATTTT
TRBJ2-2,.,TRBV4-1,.,CASSQATGDNTGELFF,TGCGCCAGCAGCCAAGCCACAGGAGACAACACCGGGGAGCTGTTTTTT
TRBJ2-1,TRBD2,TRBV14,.,CASSQGGLAGYNEQFF,TGTGCCAGCAGCCAAGGGGGACTAGCGGGCTACAATGAGCAGTTCTTC
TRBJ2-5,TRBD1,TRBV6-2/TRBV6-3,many,CASSSGTGVGETQYF,TGTGCCAGCAGTTCCGGGACAGGGGTTGGTGAGACCCAGTACTTC
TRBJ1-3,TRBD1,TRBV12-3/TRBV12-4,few,CASSTSGTGGNTIYF,TGTGCCAGCAGCACCTCCGGGACAGGGGGAAACACCATATATTTT
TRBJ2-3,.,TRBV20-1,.,CSARPGRGVPDTQYF,TGCAGTGCTAGACCCGGAAGGGGGGTGCCAGATACGCAGTATTTT
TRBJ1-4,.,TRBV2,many,CASSEGGGVGEKLFF,TGTGCCAGCAGTGAAGGTGGAGGGGTTGGTGAAAAACTGTTTTTT
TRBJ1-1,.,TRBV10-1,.,CASSPRIQGANTEAFF,TGCGCCAGCAGTCCACGCATACAGGGAGCTAACACTGAAGCTTTCTTT
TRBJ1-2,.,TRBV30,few,CAWSSTQARYTF,TGTGCCTGGAGTAGTACTCAGGCGCGCTACACCTTC
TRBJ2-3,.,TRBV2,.,CASSVGTRGYTDTQYF,TGTGCCAGCAGTGTTGGTACCCGGGGATACACAGATACGCAGTATTTT
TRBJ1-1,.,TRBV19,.,CASSMVEKQVNTEAFF,TGTGCCAGTAGTATGGTCGAGAAACAGGTGAACACTGAAGCTTTCTTT